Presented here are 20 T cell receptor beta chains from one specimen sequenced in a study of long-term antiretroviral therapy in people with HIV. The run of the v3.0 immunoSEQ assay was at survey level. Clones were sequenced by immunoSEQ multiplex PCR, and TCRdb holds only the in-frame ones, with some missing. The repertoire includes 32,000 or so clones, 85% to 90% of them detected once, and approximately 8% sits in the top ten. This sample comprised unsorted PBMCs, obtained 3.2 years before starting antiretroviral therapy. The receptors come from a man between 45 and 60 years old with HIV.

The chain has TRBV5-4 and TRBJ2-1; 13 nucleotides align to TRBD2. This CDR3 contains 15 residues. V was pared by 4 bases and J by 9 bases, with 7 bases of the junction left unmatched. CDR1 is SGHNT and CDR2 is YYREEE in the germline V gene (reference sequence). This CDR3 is CASSRGTSGILEQFF. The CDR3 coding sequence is TGTGCCAGCAGCCGAGGGACTAGCGGGATACTTGAGCAGTTCTTC.

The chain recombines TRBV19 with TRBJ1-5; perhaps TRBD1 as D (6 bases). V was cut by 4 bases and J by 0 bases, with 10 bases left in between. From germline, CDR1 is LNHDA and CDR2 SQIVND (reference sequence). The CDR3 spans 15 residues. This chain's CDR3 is CASSTYRDSNQPQHF. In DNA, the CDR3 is TGTGCCAGTAGTACGTACAGGGATAGCAATCAGCCCCAGCATTTT. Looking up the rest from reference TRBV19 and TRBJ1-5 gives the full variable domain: DGGITQSPKYLFRKEGQNVTLSCEQNLNHDAMYWYRQDPGQGLRLIYYSQIVNDFQKGDIAEGYSVSREKKESFPLTVTSAQKNPTAFYLCASSTYRDSNQPQHFGDGTRLSIL.

DNA of the CDR3: TGCGCCAGCAGCTTCTTAGGGACAGGGGACACCGGGGAGCTGTTTTTT. It specifies CASSFLGTGDTGELFF. The chain recombines TRBV5-1 with TRBJ2-2; the match to TRBD1 covers 10 bases. There are 16 residues in the CDR3. Germline trimming cut 2 bases from V and 3 bases from J; bases unmatched to any gene: 4. Germline V gene data show CDR1 as SGHRS and CDR2 as YFSETQ.

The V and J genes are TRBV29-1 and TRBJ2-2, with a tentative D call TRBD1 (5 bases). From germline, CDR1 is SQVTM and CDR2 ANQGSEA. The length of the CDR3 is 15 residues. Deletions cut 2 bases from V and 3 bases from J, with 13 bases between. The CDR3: CSVEPLPRDTGELFF. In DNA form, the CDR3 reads TGCAGCGTTGAACCGCTCCCCAGGGACACCGGGGAGCTGTTTTTT.

The CDR3 DNA is TGCGCCAGCAGCAGTTCAGCTACAGATACGCAGTATTTT. This codes for CASSSSATDTQYF. The chain has TRBV5-1 and TRBJ2-3; the D is unclear. The V end was cut by 4 bases, the J end by 3 bases, with 9 bases between. Germline loops: CDR1 SGHRS, CDR2 YFSETQ. The CDR3 contains 13 residues.

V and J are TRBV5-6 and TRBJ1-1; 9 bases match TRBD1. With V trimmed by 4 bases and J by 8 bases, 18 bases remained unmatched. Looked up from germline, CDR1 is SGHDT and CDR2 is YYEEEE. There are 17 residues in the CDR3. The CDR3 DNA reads TGTGCCAGCAGCCCTAACAGGGGGCGAATACGGGCCCCAGAAGCTTTCTTT. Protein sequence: CASSPNRGRIRAPEAFF.

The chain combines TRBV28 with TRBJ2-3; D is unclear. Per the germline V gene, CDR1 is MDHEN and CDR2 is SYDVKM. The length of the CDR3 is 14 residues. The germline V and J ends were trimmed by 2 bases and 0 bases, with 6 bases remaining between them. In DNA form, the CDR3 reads TGTGCCAGCAGTTTAGCCAGGAGCACAGATACGCAGTATTTT. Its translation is CASSLARSTDTQYF.

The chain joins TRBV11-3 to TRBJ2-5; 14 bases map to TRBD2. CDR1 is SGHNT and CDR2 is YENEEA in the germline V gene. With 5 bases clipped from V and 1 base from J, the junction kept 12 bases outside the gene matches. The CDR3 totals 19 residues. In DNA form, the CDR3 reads TGTGCCAGCAGCATAGGGAGGACTAGCGGGGGGAACGTCCAAGAGACCCAGTACTTC. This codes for CASSIGRTSGGNVQETQYF.

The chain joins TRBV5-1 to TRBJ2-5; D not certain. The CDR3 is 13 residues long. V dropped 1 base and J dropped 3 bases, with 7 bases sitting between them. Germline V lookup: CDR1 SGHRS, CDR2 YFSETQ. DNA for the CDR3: TGCGCCAGCAGCTTGTGGGCAGAAGAGACCCAGTACTTC. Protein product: CASSLWAEETQYF.

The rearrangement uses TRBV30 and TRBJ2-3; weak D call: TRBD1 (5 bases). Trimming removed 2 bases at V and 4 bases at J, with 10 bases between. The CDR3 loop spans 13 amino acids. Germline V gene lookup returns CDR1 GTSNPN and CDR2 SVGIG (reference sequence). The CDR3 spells CAWSSKGADTQYF. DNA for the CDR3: TGTGCCTGGAGTTCGAAAGGGGCAGATACGCAGTATTTT.

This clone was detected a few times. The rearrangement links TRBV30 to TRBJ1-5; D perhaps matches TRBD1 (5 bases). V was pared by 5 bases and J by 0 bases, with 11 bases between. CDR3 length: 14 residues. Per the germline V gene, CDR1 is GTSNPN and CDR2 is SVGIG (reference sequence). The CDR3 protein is CAWGGENSNQPQHF. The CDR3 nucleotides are TGTGCCTGGGGGGGAGAGAATAGCAATCAGCCCCAGCATTTT.

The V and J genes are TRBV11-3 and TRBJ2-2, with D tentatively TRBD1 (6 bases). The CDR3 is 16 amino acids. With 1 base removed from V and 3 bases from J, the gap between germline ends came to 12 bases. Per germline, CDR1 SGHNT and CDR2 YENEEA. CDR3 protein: CASSLGQGIYTGELFF. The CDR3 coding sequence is TGTGCCAGCAGCTTAGGGCAGGGGATATACACCGGGGAGCTGTTTTTT.

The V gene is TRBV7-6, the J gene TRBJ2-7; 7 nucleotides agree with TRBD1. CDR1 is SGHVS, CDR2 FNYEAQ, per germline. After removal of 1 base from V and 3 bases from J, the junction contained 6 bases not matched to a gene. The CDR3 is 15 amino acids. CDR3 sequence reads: CASSLGQGEGYEQYF. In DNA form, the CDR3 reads TGTGCCAGCAGCTTAGGTCAGGGGGAAGGCTACGAGCAGTACTTC.

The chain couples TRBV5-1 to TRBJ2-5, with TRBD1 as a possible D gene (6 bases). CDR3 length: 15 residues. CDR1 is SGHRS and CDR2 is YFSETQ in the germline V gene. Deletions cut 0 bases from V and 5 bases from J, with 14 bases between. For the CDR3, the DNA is TGCGCCAGCAGCTTGGGACAGGCGACTTGGGAGACCCAGTACTTC. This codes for CASSLGQATWETQYF.

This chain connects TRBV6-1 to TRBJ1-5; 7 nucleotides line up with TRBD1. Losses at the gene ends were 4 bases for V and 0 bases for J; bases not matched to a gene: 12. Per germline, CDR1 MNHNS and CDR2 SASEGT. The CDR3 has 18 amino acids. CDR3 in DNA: TGTGCCAGCAGTGGAAGGACAGGCGCTACCCCTAGCAATCAGCCCCAGCATTTT. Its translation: CASSGRTGATPSNQPQHF.

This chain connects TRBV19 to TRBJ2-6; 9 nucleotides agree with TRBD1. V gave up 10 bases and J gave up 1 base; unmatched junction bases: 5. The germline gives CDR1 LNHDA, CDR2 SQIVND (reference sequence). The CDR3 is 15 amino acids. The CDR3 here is CATSDRGSGANVLTF. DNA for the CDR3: TGTGCCACCTCTGACAGGGGGTCTGGGGCCAACGTCCTGACTTTC.

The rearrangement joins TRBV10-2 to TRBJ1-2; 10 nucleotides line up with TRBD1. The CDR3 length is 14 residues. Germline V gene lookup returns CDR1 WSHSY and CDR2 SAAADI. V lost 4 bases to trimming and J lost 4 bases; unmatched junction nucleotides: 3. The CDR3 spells CASSATGGSYGYTF. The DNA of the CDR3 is TGCGCCAGCAGTGCGACAGGGGGCAGCTATGGCTACACCTTC.

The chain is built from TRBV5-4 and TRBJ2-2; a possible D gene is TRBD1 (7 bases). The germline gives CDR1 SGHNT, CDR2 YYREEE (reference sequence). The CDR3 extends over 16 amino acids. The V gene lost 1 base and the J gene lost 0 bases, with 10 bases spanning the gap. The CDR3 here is CASSLSRGANTGELFF. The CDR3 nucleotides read TGTGCCAGCAGCTTGTCCAGGGGGGCGAACACCGGGGAGCTGTTTTTT.

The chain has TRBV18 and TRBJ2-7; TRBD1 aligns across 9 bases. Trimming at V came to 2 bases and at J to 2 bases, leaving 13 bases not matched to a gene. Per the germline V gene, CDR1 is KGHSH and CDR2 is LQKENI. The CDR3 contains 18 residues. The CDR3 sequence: CASSPTGTGPGGPYEQYF. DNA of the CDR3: TGTGCCAGCTCACCAACCGGGACAGGGCCAGGGGGTCCCTACGAGCAGTACTTC.

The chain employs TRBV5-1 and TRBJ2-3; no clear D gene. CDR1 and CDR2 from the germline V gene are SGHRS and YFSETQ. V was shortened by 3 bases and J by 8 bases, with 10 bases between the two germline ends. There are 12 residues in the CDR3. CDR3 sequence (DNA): TGCGCCAGCAGCTCGGATAGCCTTACGCAGTATTTT. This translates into CASSSDSLTQYF.